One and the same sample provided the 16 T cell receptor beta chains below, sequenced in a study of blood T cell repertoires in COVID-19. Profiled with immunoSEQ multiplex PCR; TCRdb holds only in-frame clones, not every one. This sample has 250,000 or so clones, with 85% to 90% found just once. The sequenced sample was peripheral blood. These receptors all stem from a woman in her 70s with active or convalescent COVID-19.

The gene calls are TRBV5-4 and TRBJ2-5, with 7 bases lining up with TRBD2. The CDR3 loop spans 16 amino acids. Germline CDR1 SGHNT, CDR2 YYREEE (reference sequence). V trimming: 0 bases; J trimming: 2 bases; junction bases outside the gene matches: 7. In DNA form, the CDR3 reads TGTGCCAGCAGCTTGGCCCCCCAGCGGGGACAAGAGACCCAGTACTTC. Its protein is CASSLAPQRGQETQYF.

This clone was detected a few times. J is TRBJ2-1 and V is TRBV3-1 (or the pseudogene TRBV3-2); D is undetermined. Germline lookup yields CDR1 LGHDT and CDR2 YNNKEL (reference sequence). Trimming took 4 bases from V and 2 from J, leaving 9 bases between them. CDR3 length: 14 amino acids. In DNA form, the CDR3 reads TGTGCCAGCAGCCCCGGTATGACCTACAATGAGCAGTTCTTC. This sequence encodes CASSPGMTYNEQFF.

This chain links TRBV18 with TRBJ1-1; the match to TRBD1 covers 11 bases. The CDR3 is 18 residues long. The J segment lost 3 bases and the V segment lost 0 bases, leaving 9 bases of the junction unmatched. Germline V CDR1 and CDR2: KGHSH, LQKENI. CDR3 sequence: CASSPPLGQGAYHTEAFF. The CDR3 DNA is TGTGCCAGCTCACCACCCCTCGGACAGGGGGCCTACCACACTGAAGCTTTCTTT.

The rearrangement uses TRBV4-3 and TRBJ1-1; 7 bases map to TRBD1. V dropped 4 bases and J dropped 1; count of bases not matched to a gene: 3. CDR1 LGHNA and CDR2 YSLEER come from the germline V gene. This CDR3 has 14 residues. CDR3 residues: CASSRDSSNTEAFF. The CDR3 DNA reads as TGCGCCAGCAGCCGGGACAGCTCGAACACTGAAGCTTTCTTT.

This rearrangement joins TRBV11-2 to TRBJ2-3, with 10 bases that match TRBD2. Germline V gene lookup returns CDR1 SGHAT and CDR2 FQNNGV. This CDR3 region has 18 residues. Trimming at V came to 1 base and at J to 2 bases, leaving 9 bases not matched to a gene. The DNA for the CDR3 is TGTGCCAGCAGCTTAGGGTACGGACTAGCGGACATCACAGATACGCAGTATTTT. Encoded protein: CASSLGYGLADITDTQYF.

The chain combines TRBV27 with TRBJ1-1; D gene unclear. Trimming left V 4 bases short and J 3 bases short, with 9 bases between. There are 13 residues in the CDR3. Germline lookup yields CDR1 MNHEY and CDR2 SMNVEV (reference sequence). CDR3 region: CASSWGVHTEAFF. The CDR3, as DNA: TGTGCCAGCAGTTGGGGAGTCCACACTGAAGCTTTCTTT.

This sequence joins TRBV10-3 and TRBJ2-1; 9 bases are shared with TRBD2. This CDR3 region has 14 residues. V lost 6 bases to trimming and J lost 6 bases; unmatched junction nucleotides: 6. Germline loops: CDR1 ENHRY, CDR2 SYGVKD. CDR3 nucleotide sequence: TGTGCCATCAGGAGCGGGGGGCCCGCCAATGAGCAGTTCTTC. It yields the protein CAIRSGGPANEQFF.

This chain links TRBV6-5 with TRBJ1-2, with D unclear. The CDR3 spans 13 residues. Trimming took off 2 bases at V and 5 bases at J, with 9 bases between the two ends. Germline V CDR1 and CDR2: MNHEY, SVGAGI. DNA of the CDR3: TGTGCCAGCAGTTACGTGTCACTTTATGGCTACACCTTC. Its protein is CASSYVSLYGYTF.

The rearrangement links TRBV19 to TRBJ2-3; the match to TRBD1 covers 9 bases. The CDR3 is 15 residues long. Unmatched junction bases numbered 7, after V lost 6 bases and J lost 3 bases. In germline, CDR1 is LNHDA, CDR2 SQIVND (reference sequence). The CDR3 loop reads CASSTGGVGTDTQYF. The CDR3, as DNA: TGTGCCAGTAGCACAGGGGGCGTAGGAACAGATACGCAGTATTTT.

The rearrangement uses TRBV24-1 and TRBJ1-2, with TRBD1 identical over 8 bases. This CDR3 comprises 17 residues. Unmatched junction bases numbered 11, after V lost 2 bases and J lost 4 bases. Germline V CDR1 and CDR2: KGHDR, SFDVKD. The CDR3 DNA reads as TGTGCCACCAGTGATTCCGGGACAGGAAATTGGGGCTATGGCTACACCTTC. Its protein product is CATSDSGTGNWGYGYTF.

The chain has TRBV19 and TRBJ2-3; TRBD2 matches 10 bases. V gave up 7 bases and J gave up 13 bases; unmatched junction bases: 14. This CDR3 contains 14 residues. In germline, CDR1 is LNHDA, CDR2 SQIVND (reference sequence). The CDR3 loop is CASTQGGGLAGEYF. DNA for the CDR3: TGTGCCAGTACCCAAGGAGGTGGGCTAGCGGGGGAGTATTTT.

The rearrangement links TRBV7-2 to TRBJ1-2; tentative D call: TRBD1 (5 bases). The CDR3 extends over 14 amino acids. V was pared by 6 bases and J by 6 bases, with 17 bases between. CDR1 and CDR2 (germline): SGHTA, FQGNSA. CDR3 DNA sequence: TGTGCCAGCAGTCAAACGACAGTTGGAAATGGCTACACCTTC. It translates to CASSQTTVGNGYTF.

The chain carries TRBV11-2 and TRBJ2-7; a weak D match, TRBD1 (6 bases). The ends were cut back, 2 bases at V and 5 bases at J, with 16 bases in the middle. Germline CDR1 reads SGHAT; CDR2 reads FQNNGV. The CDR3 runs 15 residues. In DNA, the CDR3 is TGTGCCAGCAGCTTATACGCCAGGGGAGTCAACGAGCAGTACTTC. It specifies CASSLYARGVNEQYF.

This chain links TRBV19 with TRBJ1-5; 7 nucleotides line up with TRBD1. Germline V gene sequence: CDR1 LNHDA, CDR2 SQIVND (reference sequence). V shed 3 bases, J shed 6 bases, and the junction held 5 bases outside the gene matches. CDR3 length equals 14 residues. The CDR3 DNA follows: TGTGCCAGTAGTATGGACAGGCGGGGTCAGCCCCAGCATTTT. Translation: CASSMDRRGQPQHF. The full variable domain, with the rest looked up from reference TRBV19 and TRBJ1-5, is DGGITQSPKYLFRKEGQNVTLSCEQNLNHDAMYWYRQDPGQGLRLIYYSQIVNDFQKGDIAEGYSVSREKKESFPLTVTSAQKNPTAFYLCASSMDRRGQPQHFGDGTRLSIL.

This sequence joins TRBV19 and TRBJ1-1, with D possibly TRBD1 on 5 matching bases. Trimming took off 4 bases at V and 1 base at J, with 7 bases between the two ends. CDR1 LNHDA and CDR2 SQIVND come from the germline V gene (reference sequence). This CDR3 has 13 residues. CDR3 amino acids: CASSTTANTEAFF. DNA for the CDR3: TGTGCCAGTAGTACGACAGCGAACACTGAAGCTTTCTTT. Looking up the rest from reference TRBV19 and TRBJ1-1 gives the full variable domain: DGGITQSPKYLFRKEGQNVTLSCEQNLNHDAMYWYRQDPGQGLRLIYYSQIVNDFQKGDIAEGYSVSREKKESFPLTVTSAQKNPTAFYLCASSTTANTEAFFGQGTRLTVV.

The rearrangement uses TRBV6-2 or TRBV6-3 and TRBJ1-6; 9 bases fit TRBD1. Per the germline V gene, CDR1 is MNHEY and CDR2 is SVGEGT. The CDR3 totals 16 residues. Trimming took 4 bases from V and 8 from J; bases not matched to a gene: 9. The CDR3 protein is CASSLGWDRVDSPLHF. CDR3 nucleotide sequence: TGTGCCAGCAGTTTGGGATGGGACAGGGTAGATTCACCCCTCCACTTT.